This T cell receptor beta chain is drawn from a study of blood T cell repertoires in COVID-19. Turning to the study itself: Sites across the United States, Italy and Spain contributed samples from acute and convalescent COVID-19. PBMCs, B-cell-depleted T cells, or T cells provided the cDNA or gDNA that made up the material.

In the original workflow: For nucleated cells, counts were estimated from reference gene primer amplification. The assay was immunoSEQ multiplex PCR, and TCRdb's table has in-frame clones only and misses some. That table supplies the V and J calls and clone size; D and trimming were determined from the DNA. This table holds just over 250,000 clones, roughly nine tenths found once. Trimming pared 0 bases from V and 9 bases from J, leaving 16 bases between. CDR3 length: 16 amino acids. Germline-derived CDR1 and CDR2 are SGHKS and YYEKEE (reference sequence). The sequencing input was peripheral blood. The chain combines TRBV5-5 with TRBJ1-6, with D possibly being TRBD1 (5 bases). The sequence derives from a man aged 35-49 years who had recovered from COVID-19. CDR3 sequence reads: CASSLEEGSVGSPLHF. As DNA, the CDR3 is TGTGCCAGCAGCTTGGAGGAGGGGTCAGTTGGTTCACCCCTCCACTTT.